Shown below are 24 T cell receptor beta chains from a single sample sequenced in a study of human T cells and chemical hapten exposure. Sample time point: patch test 1, 2 weeks after DPC sensitization. The treatment was: therapeutic diphenylcyclopropenone sensitization with weekly scalp DPC. Whole blood that had not been fractionated was the source of extracted total RNA. TCRdb itself ran the RACE reads through MiXCR, one entry per CDR3 protein. This sample has approximately 52,000 distinct CDR3 sequences, with approximately 11% found just once. The sequences come from whole blood, collected in connection with sensitization to the hapten diphenylcyclopropenone (DPC). The receptors stem from a woman between 40 and 55 years old with alopecia areata. Some clones in this sample may be carry-over from other donors' samples.

The gene calls are TRBV28 and TRBJ2-7, with 9 bases lining up with TRBD1. CDR3 length equals 14 residues. The germline gives CDR1 MDHEN, CDR2 SYDVKM. V gave up 6 bases and J gave up 3 bases; unmatched junction bases: 6. The CDR3 DNA reads as TGTGCCAGCAGACCCACGACAGGGGGCTACGAGCAGTACTTC. Protein sequence: CASRPTTGGYEQYF.

The rearrangement links TRBV6-5 to TRBJ2-7, with 7 nucleotides matching TRBD1. There are 15 residues in the CDR3. The germline CDR1 and CDR2 sequences are MNHEY and SVGAGI. The J segment lost 7 bases and the V segment lost 4 bases, leaving 13 bases of the junction unmatched. CDR3 in DNA: TGTGCCAGCAGTTCCTCCACAGGGGAATACGAAGAGCAGTACTTC. It codes for CASSSSTGEYEEQYF.

This clonotype turned up a few times. The rearrangement links TRBV20-1 to TRBJ1-6, with D possibly TRBD1 on 5 matching bases. CDR3 length: 15 residues. Germline V gene lookup returns CDR1 DFQATT and CDR2 SNEGSKA (reference sequence). V gave up 4 bases and J gave up 0 bases, with 10 bases separating them. The CDR3 loop reads CSATAGTSYNSPLHF. The CDR3 DNA follows: TGCAGTGCTACGGCAGGGACCTCCTATAATTCACCCCTCCACTTT.

The chain combines TRBV20-1 with TRBJ2-7; D perhaps matches TRBD1 (6 bases). The ends were cut back, 5 bases at V and 1 base at J, with 12 bases in the middle. Per the germline V gene, CDR1 is DFQATT and CDR2 is SNEGSKA (reference sequence). The CDR3 sequence is 13 residues long. DNA of the CDR3: TGCAGTGCTCCCGAGACAGGATCCTACGAGCAGTACTTC. It translates to CSAPETGSYEQYF.

At least ten counts were recorded for this clonotype. This rearrangement joins TRBV11-3 to TRBJ2-1; TRBD2 matches 10 bases. The V gene's germline CDR1 is SGHNT and CDR2 YENEEA. This CDR3 comprises 16 residues. The ends lost 2 bases at V and 2 bases at J; junction bases unmatched: 3. CDR3 DNA: TGTGCCAGCAGCTTAAGAACTAGCGGGACCTACAATGAGCAGTTCTTC. It codes for CASSLRTSGTYNEQFF.

This clonotype turned up a few times. The V gene is TRBV7-3, the J gene TRBJ2-5; D may be TRBD1 or TRBD2 (6 bases each). V gave up 1 base and J gave up 5 bases, with 11 bases separating them. CDR3 size: 14 residues. CDR1 is SGHTA, CDR2 FQGTGA, per germline. The chain's CDR3 is CASSLNGGPETQYF. The DNA for the CDR3 is TGTGCCAGCAGCTTAAATGGGGGGCCGGAGACCCAGTACTTC. The whole variable domain, remainder taken from reference TRBV7-3 and TRBJ2-5, is GAGVSQTPSNKVTEKGKYVELRCDPISGHTALYWYRQSLGQGPEFLIYFQGTGAADDSGLPNDRFFAVRPEGSVSTLKIQRTERGDSAVYLCASSLNGGPETQYFGPGTRLLVL.

With respect to this clonotype: A much bigger clone sits one base away, suggesting this may be a read error. This chain links TRBV2 with TRBJ1-5; D gene ambiguous. The CDR3 has 15 amino acids. CDR1 is SNHLY, CDR2 FYNNEI, per germline. This CDR3 is CVSSEASGSHQPQHF. In DNA form, the CDR3 reads TGTGTCAGCAGTGAAGCTTCTGGGTCCCATCAGCCCCAGCATTTT.

This clonotype was seen at least ten times. The V gene is TRBV7-9, the J gene TRBJ2-1; the D gene is possibly TRBD1 (5 bases). The germline CDR1 and CDR2 sequences are SEHNR and FQNEAQ (reference sequence). This CDR3 region has 14 residues. V dropped 1 base and J dropped 6 bases, with 10 bases sitting between them. Here the CDR3 DNA reads TGTGCCAGCAGCTTAGGGGGCAGCCTCAATGAGCAGTTCTTC. Translating it yields CASSLGGSLNEQFF.

This clonotype was picked up a small number of times. The V gene is TRBV28, the J gene TRBJ2-1, with 9 bases lining up with TRBD2. The CDR3 is 16 residues long. The germline CDR1 and CDR2 sequences are MDHEN and SYDVKM. J was trimmed by 7 bases and V by 2 bases; bases with no gene match: 9. The CDR3 DNA reads as TGTGCCAGCAGTTTACCCGCGGCGGGAGGGGTAAATGAGCAGTTCTTC. Translated, it gives CASSLPAAGGVNEQFF.

This clonotype was seen at least ten times. The CDR3 loop is CATSDPTSGANVLTF. The CDR3 DNA sequence: TGTGCCACCAGTGATCCGACCTCCGGGGCCAACGTCCTGACTTTC. The chain links TRBV24-1 to TRBJ2-6; D ambiguous. The germline CDR1 and CDR2 sequences are KGHDR and SFDVKD. The CDR3 spans 15 residues. V lost 3 bases and J 4 bases, leaving 9 bases between the germline ends.

This clonotype is termed large (0.1 to 1%). The chain couples TRBV7-8 to TRBJ2-2; D ambiguous. Germline loops: CDR1 SGHVS, CDR2 FQNEAQ. V gave up 2 bases and J gave up 2 bases, with 6 bases separating them. This CDR3 has 14 amino acids. The CDR3 DNA reads as TGTGCCAGCAGCTTACCCAAAAACACCGGGGAGCTGTTTTTT. Translation gives CASSLPKNTGELFF.

The CDR3 spells CASSPGQGALKETQYF. DNA of the CDR3: TGTGCCAGCAGCCCCGGACAGGGGGCGCTTAAAGAGACCCAGTACTTC. The V gene is TRBV6-5, the J gene TRBJ2-5, with 11 nucleotides matching TRBD1. Germline V gene sequence: CDR1 MNHEY, CDR2 SVGAGI. V gave up 6 bases and J gave up 3 bases; unmatched junction bases: 9. The CDR3 runs to 16 residues.

This chain joins TRBV20-1 and TRBJ1-2; D unresolved. CDR3 length: 13 residues. From germline, CDR1 is DFQATT and CDR2 SNEGSKA (reference sequence). The V and J ends lost 0 bases and 6 bases respectively, with 11 bases between them. Here the CDR3 reads CSARDAREDGYTF. CDR3 in DNA: TGCAGTGCTAGAGATGCAAGGGAGGATGGCTACACCTTC.

This clonotype was seen a few times. The chain couples TRBV20-1 to TRBJ1-4; 7 positions agree with TRBD1. Trimming took 5 bases from V and 3 from J; bases not matched to a gene: 9. This CDR3 has 15 amino acids. In germline, CDR1 is DFQATT, CDR2 SNEGSKA (reference sequence). CDR3 sequence: CSARLTGVANEKLFF. CDR3 coding DNA: TGCAGTGCTCGACTTACAGGGGTTGCTAATGAAAAACTGTTTTTT.

This clonotype was seen only a few times. This chain links TRBV20-1 with TRBJ2-1; 15 bases fit TRBD2. Germline assignment: CDR1 DFQATT and CDR2 SNEGSKA (reference sequence). The CDR3 runs 18 residues. V shed 5 bases, J shed 4 bases, and the junction held 12 bases outside the gene matches. The CDR3, as DNA: TGCAGTGCTCCTTTCGGACTAGCGGGGGGGCTCCCGTACAATGAGCAGTTCTTC. Protein sequence: CSAPFGLAGGLPYNEQFF.

This clonotype came up a few times. The chain couples TRBV27 to TRBJ1-3; D call uncertain. Germline CDR1 MNHEY, CDR2 SMNVEV (reference sequence). V gave up 4 bases and J gave up 1 base, with 8 bases separating them. CDR3 size: 14 residues. CDR3 amino acids: CASSSATSGNTIYF. CDR3 bases: TGTGCCAGCAGTTCGGCGACATCTGGAAACACCATATATTTT.

This clonotype was found a few times. This sequence joins TRBV4-1 and TRBJ2-3; the D gene is possibly TRBD2 (5 bases). The CDR3 contains 15 residues. Between the trimmed V and J ends, which lost 2 bases and 6 bases, there was a span of 15 bases. Per the germline V gene, CDR1 is MGHRA and CDR2 is YSYEKL. CDR3 nucleotide sequence: TGCGCCAGCAGCCAACAAACTACTAGTTTGGATACGCAGTATTTT. The encoded protein is CASSQQTTSLDTQYF.

The table lists this clonotype with a few counts. The chain couples TRBV4-1 to TRBJ2-7; a weak D match, TRBD2 (5 bases). Germline V gene lookup returns CDR1 MGHRA and CDR2 YSYEKL. V dropped 4 bases and J dropped 0 bases, with 13 bases sitting between them. The CDR3 is 15 residues long. In nucleotides, the CDR3 is TGCGCCAGCAGCCTGGACTGGCCCAGCTCCTACGAGCAGTACTTC. Its translation: CASSLDWPSSYEQYF.

This clonotype was recorded many times. This sequence joins TRBV3-1 and TRBJ2-7; 7 bases fit TRBD1. This CDR3 comprises 17 residues. Trimming took 4 bases from V and 1 from J; bases not matched to a gene: 13. Germline values: CDR1 LGHDT, CDR2 YNNKEL (reference sequence). CDR3 sequence reads: CASSLGGGVGRSYEQYF. CDR3 nucleotides: TGTGCCAGCAGCCTAGGGGGCGGTGTGGGACGGTCCTACGAGCAGTACTTC.

This clonotype has ten or more counts. This chain uses TRBV6-5 with TRBJ2-5; D gene uncertain. From germline, CDR1 is MNHEY and CDR2 SVGAGI. CDR3 length equals 15 residues. V was shortened by 6 bases and J by 4 bases, with 18 bases between the two germline ends. The CDR3 nucleotides read TGTGCCAGCAGAACCACGGCTAGTAAGGGAGAGACCCAGTACTTC. It is translated as CASRTTASKGETQYF.

This clonotype was seen a handful of times. This chain joins TRBV7-2 and TRBJ2-1, with D unclear. The CDR3 runs to 15 residues. Germline V lookup: CDR1 SGHTA, CDR2 FQGNSA. V was pared by 4 bases and J by 9 bases, with 19 bases between. The CDR3 region has the DNA TGTGCCAGCAGCTATCAGGAACTGGTTCTGGGTGAGCAGTTCTTC. Encoded protein: CASSYQELVLGEQFF.

The chain employs TRBV29-1 and TRBJ2-1, with unresolved D. The CDR3 is 11 residues long. Per the germline V gene, CDR1 is SQVTM and CDR2 is ANQGSEA. The V end was cut by 6 bases, the J end by 4 bases, with 7 bases between. The CDR3 DNA sequence: TGCAGCGTGACACCGTACAATGAGCAGTTCTTC. It encodes CSVTPYNEQFF.

V is TRBV6-2 or TRBV6-3 and J is TRBJ2-3; no reliable D call. Germline V gene sequence: CDR1 MNHEY, CDR2 SVGEGT. The CDR3 sequence is 12 residues long. Deletions cut 2 bases from V and 4 bases from J, with 4 bases between. The CDR3 here is CASSYPADTQYF. The CDR3 nucleotides read TGTGCCAGCAGTTACCCAGCAGATACGCAGTATTTT.

There are many counts of this clonotype. The V call is TRBV7-8, the J call TRBJ1-1; no definite D call. CDR3 length equals 16 residues. V was shortened by 4 bases and J by 1 base, with 16 bases between the two germline ends. The V gene's germline CDR1 is SGHVS and CDR2 FQNEAQ. In DNA form, the CDR3 reads TGTGCCAGCAGCTCACGTCGGGTGGCTGAGAACACTGAAGCTTTCTTT. It translates to CASSSRRVAENTEAFF.